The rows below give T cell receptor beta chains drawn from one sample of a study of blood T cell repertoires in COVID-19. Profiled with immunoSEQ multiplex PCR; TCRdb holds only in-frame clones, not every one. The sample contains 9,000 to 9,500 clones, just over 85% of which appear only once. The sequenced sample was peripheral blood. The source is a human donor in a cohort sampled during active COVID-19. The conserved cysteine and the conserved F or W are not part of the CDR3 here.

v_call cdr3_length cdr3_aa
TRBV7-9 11 ASSTTNTDTQY
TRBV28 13 ASSSKREVYNEQF
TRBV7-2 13 ASSSDRHAVDTQY
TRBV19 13 ASIDVRGPYNEQF
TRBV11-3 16 ASSLGTVRLAPTDTQY
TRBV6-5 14 ASSYSIPGGVYEQY
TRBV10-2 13 ASSPGQGATDTQY
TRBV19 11 ASSAASSGPLY
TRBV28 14 ASSFRRGRRYNEQF
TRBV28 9 ASRTRDEQY
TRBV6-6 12 ASRRGTVENTIY
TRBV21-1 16 ASSKKQGARGLNTEAF